These 19 T cell receptor beta chains share one sample of origin, sequenced in a study of blood T cell repertoires in COVID-19. Here immunoSEQ multiplex PCR was the method, and the copy in TCRdb shows in-frame clones only, minus some. The data contain hundreds of thousands of clones, 85% to 90% of them singletons. Sequencing was performed on peripheral blood. The receptors originated from a woman younger than 45 with acute or convalescent COVID-19.

J is TRBJ2-2 and V is TRBV19; 8 bases align to TRBD1. Germline values: CDR1 LNHDA, CDR2 SQIVND (reference sequence). Germline trimming cut 4 bases from V and 5 bases from J; bases unmatched to any gene: 3. The CDR3 sequence is 14 residues long. The CDR3 region is CASSTGGWTGELFF. CDR3 in DNA: TGTGCCAGTAGTACAGGGGGCTGGACCGGGGAGCTGTTTTTT.

The rearrangement joins TRBV9 to TRBJ2-5, with TRBD2 as a possible D gene (5 bases). CDR1 is SGDLS, CDR2 YYNGEE, per germline. This CDR3 contains 13 residues. Trimming pared 2 bases from V and 5 bases from J, leaving 10 bases between. The DNA of the CDR3 is TGTGCCAGCAGCGTGAGGTCGGGGGAGACCCAGTACTTC. Protein: CASSVRSGETQYF. Filled out from reference TRBV9 and TRBJ2-5, the complete variable domain reads DSGVTQTPKHLITATGQRVTLRCSPRSGDLSVYWYQQSLDQGLQFLIQYYNGEERAKGNILERFSAQQFPDLHSELNLSSLELGDSALYFCASSVRSGETQYFGPGTRLLVL.

J is TRBJ1-5 and V is TRBV19; 12 bases fit TRBD1. V trimming: 1 base; J trimming: 4 bases; junction bases outside the gene matches: 8. The length of the CDR3 is 18 residues. Germline V lookup: CDR1 LNHDA, CDR2 SQIVND (reference sequence). The CDR3 coding sequence is TGTGCCAGTAGTATAGTCCTGGGACAGGGGGCTTGGAATCAGCCCCAGCATTTT. Protein sequence: CASSIVLGQGAWNQPQHF.

The CDR3 coding sequence is TGTGCCAGCTCACGGGACGGGGGGGGACGGACTGAAGCTTTCTTT. Its protein is CASSRDGGGRTEAFF. This chain connects TRBV18 to TRBJ1-1; D is possibly TRBD1 (5 bases). Germline V gene sequence: CDR1 KGHSH, CDR2 LQKENI. Deletions cut 4 bases from V and 5 bases from J, with 17 bases between. CDR3 length: 15 amino acids.

The chain is built from TRBV5-5 and TRBJ2-3; TRBD1 matches 7 bases. CDR3 length: 12 residues. Per germline, CDR1 SGHKS and CDR2 YYEKEE (reference sequence). Unmatched junction bases numbered 0, after V lost 3 bases and J lost 5 bases. DNA of the CDR3: TGTGCCAGCAGCTCAGGGGGAGATACGCAGTATTTT. This codes for CASSSGGDTQYF.

This clone occurred once. This chain links TRBV7-2 with TRBJ2-5; tentatively, D is TRBD1 (5 bases). Germline CDR1 reads SGHTA; CDR2 reads FQGNSA. The CDR3 has 13 residues. Deletions cut 2 bases from V and 5 bases from J, with 9 bases between. CDR3 nucleotides: TGTGCCAGCAGCTTAAACAGGTTGGAGACCCAGTACTTC. Translated, it gives CASSLNRLETQYF.

The table lists this clone with a count of one. This CDR3 reads CASSPNVRTGAAYEQYF. CDR3 DNA: TGTGCCAGCTCACCAAATGTACGGACAGGGGCTGCCTACGAGCAGTACTTC. The V call is TRBV18, the J call TRBJ2-7; 9 positions agree with TRBD1. V was clipped by 2 bases and J by 2 bases; unmatched bases: 10. From germline, CDR1 is KGHSH and CDR2 LQKENI. This CDR3 has 17 residues.

This rearrangement joins TRBV24-1 to TRBJ2-1, with 15 positions matching TRBD2. CDR3 length: 18 residues. The J segment lost 4 bases and the V segment lost 4 bases, leaving 7 bases of the junction unmatched. The germline CDR1 and CDR2 sequences are KGHDR and SFDVKD. The CDR3 region has the DNA TGTGCCACCAGTGACCGGGGGACTAGCGGGGGGAGGTACAATGAGCAGTTCTTC. Protein product: CATSDRGTSGGRYNEQFF.

About this clone itself: Other nucleotide sequences in the sample specify the same CDR3. This rearrangement joins TRBV5-1 to TRBJ2-1; D perhaps matches TRBD2 (5 bases). Germline assignment: CDR1 SGHRS and CDR2 YFSETQ. The germline V and J ends were trimmed by 1 base and 4 bases, with 6 bases remaining between them. The CDR3 runs to 13 residues. CDR3 sequence (DNA): TGCGCCAGCAGCTTGACGGGGTACAATGAGCAGTTCTTC. This translates into CASSLTGYNEQFF.

The V and J genes are TRBV6-5 and TRBJ1-5; 7 bases align to TRBD1. Germline V gene data show CDR1 as MNHEY and CDR2 as SVGAGI. The CDR3 has 13 residues. Trimming cost V 6 bases and J 4 bases; bases outside gene matches: 3. The CDR3 spells CASRGQNNQPQHF. Written as DNA, the CDR3 is TGTGCCAGCAGGGGACAGAATAATCAGCCCCAGCATTTT.

This clone is a singleton in its sample. The rearrangement links TRBV4-1 to TRBJ2-7; 7 bases map to TRBD1. The germline gives CDR1 MGHRA, CDR2 YSYEKL. V shed 3 bases and J 7 bases; nucleotides not matched to a gene: 9. This CDR3 is built from 14 residues. The CDR3, as DNA: TGCGCCAGCAGCCACGGGACAGCCGGTCCGGAGCAGTACTTC. This encodes CASSHGTAGPEQYF.

The chain joins TRBV14 to TRBJ2-7, with no clear D. Germline V gene data show CDR1 as SGHDN and CDR2 as FVKESK. Deletions cut 1 base from V and 3 bases from J, with 7 bases between. The CDR3 is 13 residues long. CDR3 DNA: TGTGCCAGCAGCCAAGCAAATAGCTACGAGCAGTACTTC. It codes for CASSQANSYEQYF.

This clone was observed once. The rearrangement joins TRBV4-1 to TRBJ2-1; 10 positions match TRBD2. Germline V gives CDR1 MGHRA, CDR2 YSYEKL. The CDR3 loop spans 17 amino acids. Trimming at V came to 1 base and at J to 1 base, leaving 4 bases not matched to a gene. CDR3 amino acids: CASSQGGLAASYNEQFF. In nucleotides, the CDR3 is TGCGCCAGCAGCCAAGGAGGACTAGCGGCGTCCTACAATGAGCAGTTCTTC.

The V and J genes are TRBV6-5 and TRBJ2-2, with TRBD1 matching 7 bases. There are 14 residues in the CDR3. Trimming at V came to 9 bases and at J to 7 bases, leaving 11 bases not matched to a gene. Germline values: CDR1 MNHEY, CDR2 SVGAGI. CDR3 region: CARPGTGAGGELFF. As DNA, the CDR3 is TGTGCCAGGCCAGGAACAGGGGCGGGCGGGGAGCTGTTTTTT.

This chain connects TRBV19 to TRBJ2-2, with 8 bases that match TRBD1. The germline V gene has CDR1 LNHDA and CDR2 SQIVND (reference sequence). This CDR3 contains 16 residues. J was trimmed by 1 base and V by 4 bases; bases with no gene match: 5. The CDR3 reads CASSTSGTGNTGELFF. The CDR3 DNA reads as TGTGCCAGTAGTACCTCCGGGACAGGGAACACCGGGGAGCTGTTTTTT.

This chain links TRBV6-5 with TRBJ1-4, with 12 bases identical to TRBD1. Trimming cost V 6 bases and J 7 bases; bases outside gene matches: 6. The V gene's germline CDR1 is MNHEY and CDR2 SVGAGI. CDR3 length: 15 residues. DNA for the CDR3: TGTGCCAGCAGCCACGGGACAGGGGGCGGTGAAAAACTGTTTTTT. Encoded protein: CASSHGTGGGEKLFF.

The chain uses TRBV24-1 and TRBJ1-2; D possibly corresponds to TRBD1 (5 bases). V lost 5 bases to trimming and J lost 3 bases, with 9 bases between them. The CDR3 covers 13 residues. From germline, CDR1 is KGHDR and CDR2 SFDVKD. In nucleotides, the CDR3 is TGTGCCACCAGTGCCACAGGTTACTATGGCTACACCTTC. Protein product: CATSATGYYGYTF.

The chain joins TRBV10-2 to TRBJ2-7, with 11 bases that match TRBD2. CDR1 and CDR2 from the germline V gene are WSHSY and SAAADI. The CDR3 covers 14 residues. Losses at the gene ends were 7 bases for V and 7 bases for J; bases not matched to a gene: 9. The CDR3: CASTTLAGEREQYF. Here the CDR3 DNA reads TGCGCCAGCACTACACTAGCGGGGGAGAGGGAGCAGTACTTC.

The rearrangement uses TRBV27 and TRBJ1-5; D might be TRBD1 (6 bases). The length of the CDR3 is 16 residues. Between the trimmed V and J ends, which lost 6 bases and 6 bases, there was a span of 21 bases. Germline CDR1 reads MNHEY; CDR2 reads SMNVEV (reference sequence). The CDR3 reads CASSLQWGGPGQPQHF. The CDR3 DNA reads as TGTGCCAGCAGCCTACAATGGGGGGGCCCTGGTCAGCCCCAGCATTTT.